The present T cell receptor (beta chain) was sequenced within a study of blood T cell repertoires in COVID-19. In the study overall: PBMCs, B-cell-depleted T cells, or T cells were the source of the cDNA or gDNA that made up the material.

The CDR3 contains 16 residues. The ends were cut back, 4 bases at V and 3 bases at J, with 19 bases in the middle. Per germline, CDR1 ENHRY and CDR2 SYGVKD. Original data processing: Cell counts per sample came from amplifying reference gene primers. Method: immunoSEQ multiplex PCR; TCRdb's copy keeps in-frame clones and lacks some. V and J calls and clone size are as listed in that table; D and trimming were resolved from the DNA. The data contain 100,000 to 140,000 clones, under 95% of them singletons. The source material was peripheral blood. This TCR was recovered from a young woman with acute or convalescent COVID-19. The V and J genes are TRBV10-3 and TRBJ2-7, with D possibly matching TRBD1 (7 bases). The CDR3 spells CAISGIPQGGGYEQYF. For the CDR3, the DNA is TGTGCCATCAGTGGAATTCCTCAGGGGGGAGGCTACGAGCAGTACTTC.